Detailed here is one T cell receptor beta chain. Its antigen is unknown. Generated by immunoSEQ multiplex PCR, the TCRdb table keeps only in-frame clones and is missing some. The sample lists tens of thousands of clones; around 90% were seen once. Germline V gives CDR1 SGHVS, CDR2 FNYEAQ. V lost 2 bases to trimming and J lost 8 bases, with 18 bases between them. The CDR3 has 15 residues. The record originates from a study of OX40 agonist ivuxolimab in advanced cancers. Broader study findings: Doses of 0.1 to 3.0 mg/kg were accompanied by clonal expansion of CD4+ and CD8+ blood T cells by week 6.

Sequencing was performed on CD4+ or CD8+ T cells sorted from blood, taken in a trial of the OX40 agonist ivuxolimab. This clonotype originated in an adult with an advanced solid tumor such as melanoma, head and neck, liver or kidney cancer. V and J are TRBV7-6 and TRBJ1-2; maybe TRBD1 (6 bases). The CDR3 sequence: CASSLSQGNIRGYTF. For the CDR3, the DNA is TGTGCCAGCAGCTTATCACAGGGAAATATTAGAGGCTACACCTTC.